These T cell receptor beta chains were read from a single sample in a study of Graves' ophthalmopathy and Graves' hyperthyroidism. In TCRdb, the multiplex PCR reads were re-called with MiXCR into one record per CDR3 protein. The table has around 1,200,000 distinct CDR3 sequences, about 36% seen once. The specimen was peripheral blood or thyroid tissue (not recorded which). Receptors originate from an adult man with Graves' hyperthyroidism. CDR3s include the opening cysteine and the closing phenylalanine or tryptophan.

CDR3 protein | V gene
CAISRRVRLDTEQYF | TRBV10-3
CASSRGGGYSPLHF | TRBV9
CASTPGLRDTGELFF | TRBV7-2
CASSKRGLALETQYF | TRBV7-2
CASSEPGPAYGYTF | TRBV10-2
CASSTPGQGDQPQHF | TRBV28
CSVPTVNYGYTF | TRBV29-1
CASSHGGGMNTEAFF | TRBV3-1
CASSSTDRETDTQYF | TRBV28
CASSEAAINYGYTF | TRBV2
CASSSNGGLPSETQYF | TRBV5-4
CASSLSAPSYIYGYTF | TRBV10-2
CASRSGVETQYF | TRBV7-2
CATSAPGSQETQYF | TRBV24-1
CASSYGTLTSPNTEAFF | TRBV6-5
CASSSASKRGTEAFF | TRBV12-3/TRBV12-4
CASSYYSGSGETQYF | TRBV6-5
CASRRAGHGYTF | TRBV10-2
CASSIMPVSSGSYEQYF | TRBV19
CASSRPGQGNGYTF | TRBV6-5
CSARDRDDNSNQPQHF | TRBV20-1
CASSVTGTERYEQYF | TRBV7-9
CASSLAELNYGYTF | TRBV7-8
CASSAHPGLANTGELFF | TRBV5-1
CASSLSRDAPEAFF | TRBV12-3/TRBV12-4
CASSFLGEYEQYF | TRBV12-3/TRBV12-4
CASRTGLSSYEQYF | TRBV12-3/TRBV12-4
CSVGTFGAGYTGELFF | TRBV29-1
CASSLDPGVSPLHF | TRBV12-3/TRBV12-4
CSARGSSVNTEAFF | TRBV20-1
CASNTDGDYGYTF | TRBV10-2
CASSLMGRENNEQFF | TRBV7-2
CSVGSTAMNTEAFF | TRBV29-1
CASSLSSSGQTYEQYF | TRBV5-1
CASSSSWDYEQYF | TRBV11-2
CSAREGGPVYEQYF | TRBV20-1
CASSIRYRGYDSPLHF | TRBV19
CASKGETYEQYF | TRBV2
CASSLMKVVIERNYGYTF | TRBV11-1
CASSLRQVNTGELFF | TRBV5-1
CATSPGGRDGQPQHF | TRBV24-1
CASSPAGGLRSGANVLTF | TRBV5-4
CASSLGLQEKLFF | TRBV5-6
CASSSGQFTTGELFF | TRBV27
CASSYFSGPPGANVLTF | TRBV6-5
CSERRRGGQPQHF | TRBV20-1
CSVVGGGLGLNTGELFF | TRBV29-1
CASSNYGRDQPQHF | TRBV19
CASSPSGTSYGYTF | TRBV7-9
CASSLARGTRDSYEQYF | TRBV12-3/TRBV12-4